This TCR beta chain was recovered during a study of blood T cell repertoires in COVID-19. On the study more broadly: Sample material is recorded as cDNA or gDNA derived from T cells, B-cell-depleted T cells, or PBMCs.

Repertoires were generated with immunoSEQ multiplex PCR, while TCRdb's copy carries only in-frame clones and drops some. Here the sample spans around 300,000 clones, around 88% being singletons. The sequenced sample was PBMCs or T cells enriched from blood (not recorded which). This sequence originates from a woman in her thirties or forties who had recovered from COVID-19.

The DNA of the CDR3 is TGCGCCAGCAGCTTAGGACTAGCGGGATACTACAATGAGCAGTTCTTC. It yields the protein CASSLGLAGYYNEQFF. The J gene is TRBJ2-1, the V gene TRBV5-1; 12 bases are shared with TRBD2. From germline, CDR1 is SGHRS and CDR2 YFSETQ. The CDR3 is 16 amino acids. With V trimmed by 2 bases and J by 3 bases, 3 bases remained unmatched.